What follows describes a single T cell receptor beta chain. This record comes from a study of CD8 T cells in Susac syndrome. Trimming took 4 bases from V and 3 from J, leaving 17 bases between them. CDR3 length equals 16 residues. CDR1 and CDR2 (germline): SGHRS, YFSETQ. Random hexamers were used to reverse transcribe the RNA input (about 0.5 to 1 ug). TCRdb ran MiXCR on the immunoSEQ multiplex PCR reads and lists one entry per CDR3 protein. The sample gives under 200,000 distinct CDR3 sequences, about 95% of which show up once; less than 0.2% is in the top ten. V and J are TRBV5-1 and TRBJ2-1; D may be TRBD1 or TRBD2 (5 bases each). The TCR originated in a human donor with multiple sclerosis. The sequencing sample was made of CD8+ T cells from PBMCs. The CDR3 loop is CASSREGRDYYNEQFF. The CDR3 DNA follows: TGCGCCAGCAGCCGAGAGGGCAGGGATTACTACAATGAGCAGTTCTTC.